This TCR beta chain is drawn from a study of CD8 T cells in ankylosing spondylitis. Study-level points and caveats: Seemingly distinctive of ankylosing spondylitis blood was a TCR beta motif formed by eight highly homologous variants.

This CDR3 spans 9 amino acids. Trimming took 6 bases from V and 6 from J, leaving 5 bases between them. Germline CDR1 and CDR2: DFQATT and SNEGSKA (reference sequence). This clonotype was picked up many times. Its antigen is currently unknown. TCRdb reanalysed the 5' RACE reads using MiXCR and keeps one entry per CDR3 protein. The sample has approximately 240,000 distinct CDR3 sequences; 20% to 30% are singletons. This sequence was found in a male donor with ankylosing spondylitis or in good health (not recorded which). Input material: blood, either unsorted or a sorted T cell fraction (not recorded which). The V and J genes are TRBV20-1 and TRBJ1-2; unclear D gene. The chain's CDR3 is CSAPDGYTF. The DNA of the CDR3 is TGCAGTGCGCCCGATGGCTACACCTTC.